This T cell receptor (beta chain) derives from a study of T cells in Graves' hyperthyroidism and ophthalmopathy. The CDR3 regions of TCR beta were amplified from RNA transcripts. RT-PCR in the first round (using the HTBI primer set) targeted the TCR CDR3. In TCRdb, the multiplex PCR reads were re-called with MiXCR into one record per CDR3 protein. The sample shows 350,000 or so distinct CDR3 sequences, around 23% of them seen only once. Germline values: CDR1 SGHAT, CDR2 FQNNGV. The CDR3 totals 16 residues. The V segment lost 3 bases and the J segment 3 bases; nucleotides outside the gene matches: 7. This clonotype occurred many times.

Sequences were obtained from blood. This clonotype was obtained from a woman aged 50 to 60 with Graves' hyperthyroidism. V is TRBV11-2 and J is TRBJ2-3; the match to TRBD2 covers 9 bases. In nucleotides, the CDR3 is TGTGCCAGCAGCTTCAAGGGACTAGCCAGAACAGATACGCAGTATTTT. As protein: CASSFKGLARTDTQYF.